This entry features one T cell receptor beta chain sequence. This specimen belongs to a study of T cell changes during pregnancy in multiple sclerosis. Only in-frame clones appear in the TCRdb table, and some are missing; sequencing was by immunoSEQ multiplex PCR. The sample includes under 60,000 clones, around 90% of them seen just once. Looked up from germline, CDR1 is LGHNA and CDR2 is YNFKEQ. This CDR3 comprises 13 residues. V lost 7 bases and J lost 1, with 10 bases in between. Here the sequenced sample was CD8+ T cells from peripheral blood mononuclear cells, taken after pregnancy. The chain combines TRBV4-2 with TRBJ1-1; TRBD1 is a possible D gene (5 bases). This TCR was recovered from a female donor with multiple sclerosis, enrolled in a pregnancy study. The CDR3 region is CASMGLSNTEAFF. DNA for the CDR3: TGTGCCAGCATGGGACTGTCGAACACTGAAGCTTTCTTT.